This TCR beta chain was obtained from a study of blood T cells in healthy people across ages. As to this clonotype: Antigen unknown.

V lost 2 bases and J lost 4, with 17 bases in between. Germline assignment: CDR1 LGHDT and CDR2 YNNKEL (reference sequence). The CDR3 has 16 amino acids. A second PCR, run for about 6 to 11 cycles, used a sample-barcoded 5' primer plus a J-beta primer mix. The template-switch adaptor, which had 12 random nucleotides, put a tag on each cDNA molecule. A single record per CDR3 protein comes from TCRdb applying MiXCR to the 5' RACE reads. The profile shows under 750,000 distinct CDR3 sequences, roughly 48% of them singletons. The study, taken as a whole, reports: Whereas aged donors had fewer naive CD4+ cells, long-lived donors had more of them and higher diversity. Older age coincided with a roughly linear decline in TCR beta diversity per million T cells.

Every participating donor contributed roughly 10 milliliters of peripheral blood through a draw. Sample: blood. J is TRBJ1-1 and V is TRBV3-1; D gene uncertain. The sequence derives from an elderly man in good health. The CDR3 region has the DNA TGTGCCAGCAGCCAAACCACTGTCCTAGCGGGCACTGAAGCTTTCTTT. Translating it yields CASSQTTVLAGTEAFF.